Listed here are 3 T cell receptor beta chains from one sample, sequenced in a study of cytomegalovirus exposure and HLA in healthy donors. It was with 60 Vbeta and 13 Jbeta primers that the PCR ran. Clones were sequenced by immunoSEQ multiplex PCR, and TCRdb holds only the in-frame ones, with some missing. There are 150,000 or so clones in the sample; approximately 80% occur only once, and 2% to 2.5% lies in the top ten. Sequenced material: PBMCs. The receptors derive from a man between 50 and 59 years old in good health and CMV-seropositive.

This clone came up a few times. The chain combines TRBV7-8 with TRBJ1-6; D gene uncertain. This CDR3 comprises 14 residues. V was trimmed by 7 bases and J by 8 bases, leaving 15 bases between them. The germline CDR1 and CDR2 sequences are SGHVS and FQNEAQ. CDR3 sequence reads: CASTPSRADSPLHF. In DNA form, the CDR3 reads TGTGCCAGCACCCCATCGAGGGCCGATTCACCCCTCCACTTT.

The chain recombines TRBV4-3 with TRBJ1-2, with D maybe TRBD1 (5 bases). The germline V and J ends were trimmed by 1 base and 1 base, with 10 bases remaining between them. Germline lookup yields CDR1 LGHNA and CDR2 YSLEER. The CDR3 is made up of 15 amino acids. The CDR3 DNA sequence: TGCGCCAGCAGCCAAGTTATGCAGGGTAACTATGGCTACACCTTC. The encoded protein is CASSQVMQGNYGYTF.

The CDR3 nucleotides are TGTGCCAGCAGCTTACGTCCCGGGGTGGTCACAGATACGCAGTATTTT. It translates to CASSLRPGVVTDTQYF. This chain connects TRBV7-3 to TRBJ2-3, with D possibly TRBD2 on 5 matching bases. CDR1 and CDR2 (germline): SGHTA, FQGTGA. The V gene lost 2 bases and the J gene lost 2 bases, with 14 bases spanning the gap. The length of the CDR3 is 16 residues. Together with reference TRBV7-3 and TRBJ2-3, the CDR3 gives the full variable domain: GAGVSQTPSNKVTEKGKYVELRCDPISGHTALYWYRQSLGQGPEFLIYFQGTGAADDSGLPNDRFFAVRPEGSVSTLKIQRTERGDSAVYLCASSLRPGVVTDTQYFGPGTRLTVL.